Following are 25 T cell receptor beta chains from one sample sequenced in a study of cytomegalovirus exposure and HLA in healthy donors. Primers: 60 Vbeta forward and 13 Jbeta reverse. Produced via immunoSEQ multiplex PCR; TCRdb's table is partial and in-frame only. Of about 140,000 clones listed, 60% to 80% are singletons. Sequenced input: PBMCs. These receptor sequences come from a man aged 45-60 years in good health and CMV-seropositive.

The chain couples TRBV2 to TRBJ1-6; 10 bases are shared with TRBD1. The CDR3 contains 15 residues. Losses at the gene ends were 7 bases for V and 5 bases for J; bases not matched to a gene: 5. CDR1 SNHLY and CDR2 FYNNEI come from the germline V gene. CDR3 amino acids: CASIGTGANNSPLHF. CDR3 coding DNA: TGTGCCAGCATTGGGACAGGGGCGAATAATTCACCCCTCCACTTT.

This chain joins TRBV5-1 and TRBJ2-1; maybe TRBD2 (6 bases). Germline CDR1 SGHRS, CDR2 YFSETQ. With 0 bases removed from V and 4 bases from J, the gap between germline ends came to 14 bases. The length of the CDR3 is 16 residues. In DNA, the CDR3 is TGCGCCAGCAGCTTGGATCGGGGGAGCATATACAATGAGCAGTTCTTC. This gives the protein CASSLDRGSIYNEQFF.

Details on this clone: Distinct nucleotide sequences in the sample also encode this CDR3. The V gene is TRBV29-1, the J gene TRBJ1-2; 10 positions match TRBD1. The CDR3 runs 13 residues. V shed 6 bases and J 4 bases; nucleotides not matched to a gene: 5. Germline CDR1 SQVTM, CDR2 ANQGSEA. The CDR3 loop is CSVGTGEAYGYTF. CDR3 nucleotide sequence: TGCAGCGTGGGGACAGGGGAGGCCTATGGCTACACCTTC. Supplemented by reference TRBV29-1 and TRBJ1-2, the full variable domain reads SAVISQKPSRDICQRGTSLTIQCQVDSQVTMMFWYRQQPGQSLTLIATANQGSEATYESGFVIDKFPISRPNLTFSTLTVSNMSPEDSSIYLCSVGTGEAYGYTFGSGTRLTVV.

This clone came up once. The V and J genes are TRBV10-2 and TRBJ1-6; 9 positions agree with TRBD1. J lost 7 bases, V lost 5 bases, and 3 bases had no gene match. The CDR3 runs to 14 residues. CDR1 and CDR2 from the germline V gene are WSHSY and SAAADI. This CDR3 is CASSSGTGNSPLHF. CDR3 DNA: TGCGCCAGCAGTTCCGGGACAGGGAATTCACCCCTCCACTTT.

The chain carries TRBV10-3 and TRBJ1-2, with TRBD1 as a possible D gene (6 bases). The CDR3 consists of 14 residues. Germline CDR1 ENHRY, CDR2 SYGVKD. The V and J ends lost 0 bases and 8 bases respectively, with 13 bases between them. In DNA, the CDR3 is TGTGCCATCAGTGAGTCGAGGGGGGGAGTCGGCTACACCTTC. Translation: CAISESRGGVGYTF.

V is TRBV2 and J is TRBJ2-5; D perhaps matches TRBD1 (6 bases). Trimming left V 6 bases short and J 5 bases short, with 16 bases between. The length of the CDR3 is 14 residues. Germline lookup yields CDR1 SNHLY and CDR2 FYNNEI. As DNA, the CDR3 is TGTGCCAGCAGGGAGCGACAGGCGGAGGAGACCCAGTACTTC. Its protein product is CASRERQAEETQYF.

V gene TRBV7-6 combines with J gene TRBJ1-1; D may be TRBD1 (6 bases). The V end lost 2 bases, the J end lost 1 base, and 14 bases lay between the germline ends. The germline V gene encodes CDR1 SGHVS and CDR2 FNYEAQ. This CDR3 region has 16 residues. The CDR3 loop is CASSLRGGGSNTEAFF. Written as DNA, the CDR3 is TGTGCCAGCAGCTTAAGAGGGGGGGGCTCGAACACTGAAGCTTTCTTT.

Regarding this clone: A junction end diverges from the germline sequence, so it may reflect a read error. The rearrangement joins TRBV5-1 to TRBJ1-1; a possible D gene is TRBD1 (6 bases). The germline V gene has CDR1 SGHRS and CDR2 YFSETQ. The CDR3 has 13 residues. The CDR3 DNA reads TGCGCCAGCAGCTCAGGGGTGAAGACTGAAGCTTTCTTT. It is translated as CASSSGVKTEAFF.

The DNA of the CDR3 is TGCGCCAGCAGCTATGTCCCGGCCTACGAGCAGTACTTC. It translates to CASSYVPAYEQYF. The V gene is TRBV23-1, the J gene TRBJ2-7; no firm D call. TRBV23-1 falls under the ORF class, with uncertain function. Trimming shortened V by 6 bases and J by 2 bases, and 11 bases separated the two germline ends. CDR3 size: 13 residues.

The genes are TRBV9 and TRBJ2-7; 12 positions agree with TRBD1. J lost 7 bases, V lost 0 bases, and 5 bases had no gene match. Germline V gene lookup returns CDR1 SGDLS and CDR2 YYNGEE. The CDR3 has 15 residues. DNA of the CDR3: TGTGCCAGCAGCGTAGGGGGACAGGGGGCAGAGGAGCAGTACTTC. Its protein is CASSVGGQGAEEQYF.

This clone was detected only a few times. The chain recombines TRBV5-1 with TRBJ1-1; no definite D call. Germline CDR1 reads SGHRS; CDR2 reads YFSETQ. The CDR3 extends over 14 amino acids. The V end lost 0 bases, the J end lost 4 bases, and 10 bases lay between the germline ends. The CDR3 coding sequence is TGCGCCAGCAGCTTGGGTCCGGGAAGCACTGAAGCTTTCTTT. This translates into CASSLGPGSTEAFF.

The chain links TRBV6-5 to TRBJ2-7, with D perhaps TRBD1 (7 bases). Germline V lookup: CDR1 MNHEY, CDR2 SVGAGI. The V gene lost 8 bases and the J gene lost 6 bases, with 14 bases spanning the gap. The CDR3 is 12 residues long. CDR3 DNA: TGTGCCAGCGGAGGGGGCTGGACCGAGCAGTACTTC. Protein: CASGGGWTEQYF.

This clone was seen only a few times. In DNA form, the CDR3 reads TGTGCCAGCAGAGAGGGAGGGCCCTATGGCTACACCTTC. Protein sequence: CASREGGPYGYTF. V is TRBV6-1 and J is TRBJ1-2; D is unclear. Germline V gene lookup returns CDR1 MNHNS and CDR2 SASEGT. The CDR3 covers 13 residues. V lost 6 bases and J 4 bases, leaving 12 bases between the germline ends.

The gene calls are TRBV6-1 and TRBJ2-1; 10 bases agree with TRBD2. With V trimmed by 7 bases and J by 6 bases, 6 bases remained unmatched. Germline CDR1 and CDR2: MNHNS and SASEGT. The length of the CDR3 is 14 residues. CDR3 sequence: CASTQLAGSNEQFF. CDR3 bases: TGTGCCAGCACCCAACTAGCGGGAAGCAATGAGCAGTTCTTC.

Details on this clone: The identical CDR3 is also encoded by other nucleotide sequences in the sample. This chain uses TRBV5-1 with TRBJ2-5; 7 bases are a match to TRBD2. Trimming took 0 bases from V and 4 from J; bases not matched to a gene: 0. This CDR3 has 13 residues. Germline CDR1 SGHRS, CDR2 YFSETQ. The CDR3 DNA reads as TGCGCCAGCAGCTTGGGGGGGGGAGAGACCCAGTACTTC. It translates to CASSLGGGETQYF.

This clone was seen only a few times. The gene calls are TRBV5-8 and TRBJ1-1, with 9 bases that match TRBD1. The ends lost 5 bases at V and 3 bases at J; junction bases unmatched: 8. Looked up from germline, CDR1 is SGHTS and CDR2 is YDEGEE. CDR3 length: 15 residues. CDR3 loop: CASRLLTGGHTEAFF. Here the CDR3 DNA reads TGTGCCAGCAGATTACTCACAGGGGGCCACACTGAAGCTTTCTTT.

This clone was seen a handful of times. J is TRBJ2-6 and V is TRBV11-2; 13 bases map to TRBD2. V shed 5 bases and J 2 bases; nucleotides not matched to a gene: 6. The germline CDR1 and CDR2 sequences are SGHAT and FQNNGV. The CDR3 loop spans 18 amino acids. CDR3 DNA sequence: TGTGCCAGCAGCGTGGGACTAGCGGGACGTCCTGGGGCCAACGTCCTGACTTTC. It translates to CASSVGLAGRPGANVLTF. Drawing the rest from reference TRBV11-2 and TRBJ2-6, the complete variable domain is EAGVAQSPRYKIIEKRQSVAFWCNPISGHATLYWYQQILGQGPKLLIQFQNNGVVDDSQLPKDRFSAERLKGVDSTLKIQPAKLEDSAVYLCASSVGLAGRPGANVLTFGAGSRLTVL.

The V call is TRBV6-5, the J call TRBJ2-2; TRBD2 might be the D (5 bases). Trimming removed 2 bases from V and 7 bases from J, with 11 bases in between. This CDR3 spans 14 amino acids. The V gene's germline CDR1 is MNHEY and CDR2 SVGAGI. The CDR3 DNA follows: TGTGCCAGCAGTTACGGGGAGCACAACGGGGAGCTGTTTTTT. This codes for CASSYGEHNGELFF.

The chain carries TRBV27 and TRBJ2-7, with a possible D match to TRBD2 (5 bases). This CDR3 spans 13 amino acids. Trimming stripped 5 bases from V and 0 bases from J, with 8 bases between. Germline CDR1 reads MNHEY; CDR2 reads SMNVEV (reference sequence). The chain's CDR3 is CASSPTSSYEQYF. The CDR3 DNA follows: TGTGCCAGCAGTCCCACTAGCTCCTACGAGCAGTACTTC.

There are a few counts of this clone. The sample carries other DNA sequences with the same CDR3. The chain recombines TRBV18 with TRBJ2-7; the match to TRBD2 covers 12 bases. The CDR3 loop spans 13 amino acids. The V segment lost 3 bases and the J segment 7 bases; nucleotides outside the gene matches: 1. Germline V gene sequence: CDR1 KGHSH, CDR2 LQKENI. The CDR3: CASSPGLAGEQYF. The CDR3 DNA sequence: TGTGCCAGCTCACCTGGACTAGCGGGGGAGCAGTACTTC. The full variable domain, its missing parts supplied by reference TRBV18 and TRBJ2-7, is NAGVMQNPRHLVRRRGQEARLRCSPMKGHSHVYWYRQLPEEGLKFMVYLQKENIIDESGMPKERFSAEFPKEGPSILRIQQVVRGDSAAYFCASSPGLAGEQYFGPGTRLTVT.

The chain uses TRBV5-8 and TRBJ1-1, with a tentative D call TRBD1 (5 bases). CDR1 is SGHTS, CDR2 YDEGEE, per germline. V was trimmed by 2 bases and J by 4 bases, leaving 15 bases between them. The CDR3 covers 15 residues. CDR3 in amino acids: CASSLQAGAGTEAFF. CDR3 nucleotide sequence: TGTGCCAGCAGCTTACAGGCTGGGGCTGGCACTGAAGCTTTCTTT.

The J gene is TRBJ1-1, the V gene TRBV6-5; a possible D gene is TRBD1 (6 bases). The CDR3 loop spans 14 amino acids. Germline CDR1 and CDR2: MNHEY and SVGAGI. Trimming pared 6 bases from V and 1 base from J, leaving 12 bases between. The DNA for the CDR3 is TGTGCCAGCAGCCACAGGGTATCGAACACTGAAGCTTTCTTT. It yields the protein CASSHRVSNTEAFF.

This rearrangement joins TRBV27 to TRBJ1-4, with TRBD1 as a possible D gene (6 bases). Germline V gene data show CDR1 as MNHEY and CDR2 as SMNVEV (reference sequence). Trimming took 6 bases from V and 4 from J, leaving 12 bases between them. CDR3 length: 14 residues. The CDR3 DNA follows: TGTGCCAGCAGCCCGGACAGTTTTAATGAAAAACTGTTTTTT. It yields the protein CASSPDSFNEKLFF.

This clone was seen a few times. The chain combines TRBV10-2 with TRBJ1-1; TRBD1 is a possible D gene (5 bases). The germline V gene has CDR1 WSHSY and CDR2 SAAADI. V was pared by 6 bases and J by 1 base, with 12 bases between. The CDR3 runs 14 residues. CDR3 amino acids: CASSKQDANTEAFF. CDR3 DNA sequence: TGCGCCAGCAGCAAACAGGATGCGAACACTGAAGCTTTCTTT.

The chain couples TRBV10-2 to TRBJ2-5; the D is unclear. CDR3 length equals 12 residues. Trimming left V 4 bases short and J 3 bases short, with 6 bases between. The germline CDR1 and CDR2 sequences are WSHSY and SAAADI. The CDR3 nucleotides are TGCGCCAGCAGTGCCGTAAAAGAGACCCAGTACTTC. Translating it yields CASSAVKETQYF.